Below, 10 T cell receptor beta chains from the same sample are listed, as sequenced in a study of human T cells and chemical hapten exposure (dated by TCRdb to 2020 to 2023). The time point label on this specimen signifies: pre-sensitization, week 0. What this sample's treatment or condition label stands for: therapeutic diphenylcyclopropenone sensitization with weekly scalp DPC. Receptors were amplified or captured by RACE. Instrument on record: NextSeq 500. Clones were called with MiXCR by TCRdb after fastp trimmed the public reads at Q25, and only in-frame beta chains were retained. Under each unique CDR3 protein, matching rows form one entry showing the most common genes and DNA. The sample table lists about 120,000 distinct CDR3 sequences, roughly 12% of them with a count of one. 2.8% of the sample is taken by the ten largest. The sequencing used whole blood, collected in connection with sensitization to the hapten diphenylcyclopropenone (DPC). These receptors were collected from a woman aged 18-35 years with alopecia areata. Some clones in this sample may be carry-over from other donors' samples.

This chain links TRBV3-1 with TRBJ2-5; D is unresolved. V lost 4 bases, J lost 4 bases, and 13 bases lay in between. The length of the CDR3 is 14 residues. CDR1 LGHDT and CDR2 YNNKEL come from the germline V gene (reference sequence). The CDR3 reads CASSPLSGVETQYF. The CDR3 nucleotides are TGTGCCAGCAGCCCCCTTTCCGGTGTAGAGACCCAGTACTTC.

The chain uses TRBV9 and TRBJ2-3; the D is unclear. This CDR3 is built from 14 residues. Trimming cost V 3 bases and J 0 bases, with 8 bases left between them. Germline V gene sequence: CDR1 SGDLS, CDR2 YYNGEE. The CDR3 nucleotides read TGTGCCAGCAGCGCCACACTGAGCACAGATACGCAGTATTTT. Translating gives CASSATLSTDTQYF. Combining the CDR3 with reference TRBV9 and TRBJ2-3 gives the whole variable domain DSGVTQTPKHLITATGQRVTLRCSPRSGDLSVYWYQQSLDQGLQFLIQYYNGEERAKGNILERFSAQQFPDLHSELNLSSLELGDSALYFCASSATLSTDTQYFGPGTRLTVL.

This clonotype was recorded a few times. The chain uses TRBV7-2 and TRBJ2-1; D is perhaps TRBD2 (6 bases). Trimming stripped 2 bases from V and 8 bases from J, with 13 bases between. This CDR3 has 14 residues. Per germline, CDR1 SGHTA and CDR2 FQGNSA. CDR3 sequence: CASSLLAWGDEQFF. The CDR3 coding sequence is TGTGCCAGCAGCTTACTAGCTTGGGGGGATGAGCAGTTCTTC.

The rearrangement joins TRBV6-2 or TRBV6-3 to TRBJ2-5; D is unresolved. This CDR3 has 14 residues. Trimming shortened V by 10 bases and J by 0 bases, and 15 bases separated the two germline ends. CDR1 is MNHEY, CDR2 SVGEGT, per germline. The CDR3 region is CAISDAGYQETQYF. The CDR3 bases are TGTGCCATCTCCGACGCAGGCTACCAAGAGACCCAGTACTTC.

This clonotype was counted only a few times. The CDR3 region is CSVATSGRTDTQYF. DNA for the CDR3: TGCAGCGTTGCGACTAGCGGGCGCACAGATACGCAGTATTTT. The chain couples TRBV29-1 to TRBJ2-3; 10 bases align to TRBD2. The ends lost 4 bases at V and 1 base at J; junction bases unmatched: 2. The germline V gene has CDR1 SQVTM and CDR2 ANQGSEA. CDR3 size: 14 residues.

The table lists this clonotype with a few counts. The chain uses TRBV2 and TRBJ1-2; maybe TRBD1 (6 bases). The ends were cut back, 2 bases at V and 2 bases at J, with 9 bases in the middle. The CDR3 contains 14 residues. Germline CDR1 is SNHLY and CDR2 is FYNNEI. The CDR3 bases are TGTGCCAGCAGTGAATTCCAGGGGAACTATGGCTACACCTTC. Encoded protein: CASSEFQGNYGYTF.

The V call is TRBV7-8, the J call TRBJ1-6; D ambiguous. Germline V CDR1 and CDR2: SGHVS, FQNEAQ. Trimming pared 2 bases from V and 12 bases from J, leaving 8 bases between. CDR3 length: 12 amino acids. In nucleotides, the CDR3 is TGTGCCAGCAGCTTACAACGGCGACCCCTCCACTTT. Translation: CASSLQRRPLHF.

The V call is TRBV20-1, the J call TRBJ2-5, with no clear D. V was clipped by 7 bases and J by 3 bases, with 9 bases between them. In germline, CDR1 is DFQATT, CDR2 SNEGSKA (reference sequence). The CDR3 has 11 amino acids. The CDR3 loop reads CSVLTKETQYF. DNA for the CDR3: TGCAGTGTCCTAACGAAAGAGACCCAGTACTTC.

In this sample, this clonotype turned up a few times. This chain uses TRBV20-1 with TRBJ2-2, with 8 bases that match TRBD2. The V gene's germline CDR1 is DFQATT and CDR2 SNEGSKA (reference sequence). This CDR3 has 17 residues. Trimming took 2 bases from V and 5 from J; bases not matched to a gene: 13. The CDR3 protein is CSARSKSGTRGTGELFF. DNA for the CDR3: TGCAGTGCTAGATCGAAGTCCGGGACTAGGGGTACCGGGGAGCTGTTTTTT.

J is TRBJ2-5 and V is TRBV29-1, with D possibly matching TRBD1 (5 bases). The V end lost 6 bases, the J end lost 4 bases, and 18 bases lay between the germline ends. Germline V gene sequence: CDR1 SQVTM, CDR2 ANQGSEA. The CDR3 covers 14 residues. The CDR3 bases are TGCAGCGTCGGCTCGAGACAGTGGCGAGAGACCCAGTACTTC. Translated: CSVGSRQWRETQYF.